The 9 T cell receptor beta chains below all came from one sample that was sequenced in a study of multiple sclerosis patients with progressive multifocal leukoencephalopathy. Produced via immunoSEQ multiplex PCR; TCRdb's table is partial and in-frame only. The sample records 24,000 or so clones, less than 95% being singletons. As to time point: approximately 12 months of natalizumab therapy. The material was PBMCs, obtained from a patient treated with natalizumab. The receptors derive from a man younger than 45 with multiple sclerosis.

This clone showed up just once. The chain carries TRBV18 and TRBJ2-3; 10 bases match TRBD2. The V and J ends lost 3 bases and 4 bases, in that order; junction bases with no gene match: 1. Germline V gives CDR1 KGHSH, CDR2 LQKENI. The CDR3 loop spans 14 amino acids. The CDR3 region is CASSPGLAPDTQYF. In DNA form, the CDR3 reads TGTGCCAGCTCACCGGGACTAGCGCCAGATACGCAGTATTTT.

The chain is built from TRBV30 and TRBJ1-5; no firm D call. Germline V lookup: CDR1 GTSNPN, CDR2 SVGIG (reference sequence). CDR3 length: 15 amino acids. V was clipped by 0 bases and J by 2 bases, with 11 bases between them. The CDR3, as DNA: TGTGCCTGGAGTGTCGGTTCGTCGCGCAATCAGCCCCAGCATTTT. It yields the protein CAWSVGSSRNQPQHF. The variable domain in full, completed from reference TRBV30 and TRBJ1-5, reads SQTIHQWPATLVQPVGSPLSLECTVEGTSNPNLYWYRQAAGRGLQLLFYSVGIGQISSEVPQNLSASRPQDRQFILSSKKLLLSDSGFYLCAWSVGSSRNQPQHFGDGTRLSIL.

The chain employs TRBV30 and TRBJ1-2; the D is unclear. Trimming pared 0 bases from V and 8 bases from J, leaving 7 bases between. Germline V gene data show CDR1 as GTSNPN and CDR2 as SVGIG (reference sequence). The length of the CDR3 is 11 residues. The CDR3 region is CAWSVFRGYTF. CDR3 DNA sequence: TGTGCCTGGAGTGTATTCAGGGGCTACACCTTC.

V usage is TRBV11-2 and J usage is TRBJ2-1, with a weak D call TRBD2 (5 bases). Trimming stripped 3 bases from V and 1 base from J, with 16 bases between. Germline CDR1 is SGHAT and CDR2 is FQNNGV. CDR3 length equals 17 residues. The CDR3 loop reads CASSLLLAGISYNEQFF. CDR3 bases: TGTGCCAGCAGCTTGCTGCTAGCAGGTATATCCTACAATGAGCAGTTCTTC.

This sequence joins TRBV7-2 and TRBJ1-1; the D is unclear. This CDR3 has 13 residues. Germline V CDR1 and CDR2: SGHTA, FQGNSA. The V end was cut by 5 bases, the J end by 2 bases, with 9 bases between. As DNA, the CDR3 is TGTGCCAGCAGCCCTCGGGGTAACACTGAAGCTTTCTTT. This codes for CASSPRGNTEAFF.

The chain employs TRBV18 and TRBJ1-5; D not certain. Germline V CDR1 and CDR2: KGHSH, LQKENI. V lost 6 bases to trimming and J lost 5 bases, with 11 bases between them. CDR3 length equals 13 residues. This CDR3 reads CASSSESDQPQHF. For the CDR3, the DNA is TGTGCCAGCTCCTCTGAGAGCGATCAGCCCCAGCATTTT.

In its sample, this clone was seen once. The CDR3 coding sequence is TGTGCCAGCAGCGTAAACTCAGGGGAGACCCAGTACTTC. As protein: CASSVNSGETQYF. V gene TRBV9 combines with J gene TRBJ2-5; perhaps TRBD1 as D (5 bases). V dropped 1 base and J dropped 5 bases, with 9 bases sitting between them. The CDR3 covers 13 residues. The germline CDR1 and CDR2 sequences are SGDLS and YYNGEE.

This clone was found once. The chain couples TRBV7-9 to TRBJ2-7; 10 bases align to TRBD1. V lost 5 bases, J lost 5 bases, and 18 bases stayed unmatched. Germline CDR1 is SEHNR and CDR2 is FQNEAQ (reference sequence). This CDR3 region has 18 residues. This CDR3 is CASSPYQFPGQGSNEQYF. The CDR3 DNA is TGTGCCAGCAGCCCCTACCAGTTCCCGGGACAGGGGAGCAACGAGCAGTACTTC.

This sequence joins TRBV6-5 and TRBJ2-7; TRBD1 agrees at 7 bases. This CDR3 region has 12 residues. V was clipped by 6 bases and J by 6 bases; unmatched bases: 5. Germline values: CDR1 MNHEY, CDR2 SVGAGI. Here the CDR3 reads CASRSGGGEQYF. CDR3 in DNA: TGTGCCAGCAGATCAGGGGGTGGCGAGCAGTACTTC.